This T cell receptor (beta chain) was sequenced in a study of early T cells in non-severe SARS-CoV-2 infection. Study summary: The sequenced material was bulk RNA from unsorted whole blood, and its chains were unpaired.

The V and J ends lost 8 bases and 9 bases, in that order; junction bases with no gene match: 14. The CDR3 is 15 residues long. CDR1 is MNHEY and CDR2 is SVGEGT in the germline V gene. Unique molecular identifiers tagged individual cDNA molecules. TCRdb itself ran the 5' RACE reads through MiXCR, one entry per CDR3 protein. The sample records 70,000 or so distinct CDR3 sequences, 9.5% to 15% being singletons. This clonotype was detected many times. Its antigen remains unknown. General observations from the study: CD4 and private specificities were missed by VDJdb matching, which favored anti-spike CD8 responses.

The TCR originated in an adult who was a healthcare worker with PCR-confirmed SARS-CoV-2 infection or an uninfected control (not recorded which). The sample was whole blood. This chain links TRBV6-2 or TRBV6-3 with TRBJ2-1; TRBD1 aligns across 9 bases. Written as DNA, the CDR3 is TGTGCCAGCGATGCCCCGGGACAGGGTTTCCGTGAGCAGTTCTTC. Amino acid sequence: CASDAPGQGFREQFF.